Listed here are 19 T cell receptor beta chains from one sample, sequenced in a study of T-cell reconstitution after alpha-beta-depleted transplantation in children. The TCRbeta library was prepared with unique molecular identifiers. TCRdb re-called the PCR reads through MiXCR, storing one row per CDR3 protein. The data hold about 350,000 distinct CDR3 sequences, with under 20% observed a single time. The material was PBMCs, mostly from graft donor cells, obtained 360 days after TCRalphabeta/CD19-depleted stem cell transplant. Receptor source: a male patient aged 2 to 9 who had a stem cell transplant for acute lymphoblastic leukemia, so the T cells may come from the graft donor.

Note on this clonotype: A read error may account for a junction end that differs from germline. This CDR3 is CASTGTGNTGELFF. For the CDR3, the DNA is TGTGCAAGCACTGGGACAGGGAACACCGGGGAGCTGTTTTTT. The gene calls are TRBV25-1 and TRBJ2-2; 8 bases align to TRBD1. The CDR3 totals 14 residues. Germline CDR1 reads MGHDK; CDR2 reads SYGVNS.

The sample holds many counts of this clonotype. The genes are TRBV7-2 and TRBJ2-3, with 8 bases matching TRBD2. The V and J ends lost 5 bases and 4 bases, in that order; junction bases with no gene match: 8. The CDR3 contains 15 residues. Germline CDR1 reads SGHTA; CDR2 reads FQGNSA. CDR3: CASSTREGRADTQYF. CDR3 DNA sequence: TGTGCCAGCAGCACTCGGGAGGGCCGGGCAGATACGCAGTATTTT.

This clonotype was found a few times. The chain combines TRBV3-1 with TRBJ1-4, with 11 bases that match TRBD1. The CDR3 contains 18 residues. The V gene's germline CDR1 is LGHDT and CDR2 YNNKEL (reference sequence). The V and J ends lost 0 bases and 7 bases, in that order; junction bases with no gene match: 10. The CDR3 loop is CASSQEGQGAKAFEKLFF. The CDR3 bases are TGTGCCAGCAGCCAAGAAGGACAGGGGGCTAAGGCATTTGAAAAACTGTTTTTT.

The chain has TRBV4-1 and TRBJ2-5; D unresolved. Germline CDR1 and CDR2: MGHRA and YSYEKL. The CDR3 is 14 amino acids. Trimming took 4 bases from V and 4 from J, leaving 13 bases between them. CDR3 nucleotide sequence: TGCGCCAGCAGCCTCGCTGGAACCCTAGAGACCCAGTACTTC. Protein sequence: CASSLAGTLETQYF.

This clonotype occurred a few times. The rearrangement joins TRBV7-9 to TRBJ2-1; D is unresolved. Germline CDR1 is SEHNR and CDR2 is FQNEAQ (reference sequence). The CDR3 is made up of 16 amino acids. V lost 8 bases and J lost 3, with 20 bases in between. CDR3 DNA sequence: TGTGCCAGCTTGGGAAACGACAATAAATACTACAATGAGCAGTTCTTC. Translated: CASLGNDNKYYNEQFF.

The chain uses TRBV7-2 and TRBJ1-1, with 8 bases that match TRBD1. J lost 3 bases, V lost 5 bases, and 11 bases had no gene match. Germline-derived CDR1 and CDR2 are SGHTA and FQGNSA. The CDR3 length is 16 residues. CDR3 coding DNA: TGTGCCAGCAGCGAAATGTGGACAGGGCGGGACACTGAAGCTTTCTTT. Protein: CASSEMWTGRDTEAFF.

This rearrangement joins TRBV6-2 or TRBV6-3 to TRBJ2-3; 7 bases align to TRBD2. Germline values: CDR1 MNHEY, CDR2 SVGEGT. The CDR3 is 17 residues long. With 2 bases clipped from V and 2 bases from J, the junction kept 10 bases outside the gene matches. The CDR3 region has the DNA TGTGCCAGCAGTTACGGGCGGGCGGGAGCTAACACAGATACGCAGTATTTT. Residues: CASSYGRAGANTDTQYF.

The chain has TRBV7-9 and TRBJ2-2; TRBD1 aligns across 8 bases. Per the germline V gene, CDR1 is SEHNR and CDR2 is FQNEAQ (reference sequence). The CDR3 totals 17 residues. After removal of 7 bases from V and 4 bases from J, the junction contained 14 bases not matched to a gene. CDR3 protein: CASNRPRTGQGTGELFF. The DNA of the CDR3 is TGTGCCAGCAACCGGCCGCGGACAGGGCAGGGCACCGGGGAGCTGTTTTTT.

This chain links TRBV5-1 with TRBJ2-7, with TRBD2 matching 7 bases. Germline loops: CDR1 SGHRS, CDR2 YFSETQ. CDR3 length: 16 amino acids. V was clipped by 5 bases and J by 4 bases; unmatched bases: 15. CDR3 protein: CASRDALWAGVYEQYF. The CDR3, as DNA: TGCGCCAGCAGGGACGCGCTCTGGGCGGGAGTTTACGAGCAGTACTTC.

This rearrangement joins TRBV24-1 to TRBJ2-2; 12 bases align to TRBD1. The germline V gene encodes CDR1 KGHDR and CDR2 SFDVKD. V lost 0 bases to trimming and J lost 4 bases; unmatched junction nucleotides: 5. The CDR3 has 18 residues. In DNA form, the CDR3 reads TGTGCCACCAGTGATTTGAAGGGACAGGGGGCTAGCACCGGGGAGCTGTTTTTT. Protein sequence: CATSDLKGQGASTGELFF.

This clonotype was seen many times. V is TRBV29-1 and J is TRBJ1-6; no clear D. V lost 4 bases and J 9 bases, leaving 13 bases between the germline ends. CDR1 and CDR2 (germline): SQVTM, ANQGSEA. The CDR3 totals 13 residues. The CDR3 reads CSVGLGDGSPLHF. The CDR3 DNA reads TGCAGCGTTGGGCTCGGAGACGGTTCACCCCTCCACTTT.

The chain joins TRBV20-1 to TRBJ2-7; 7 bases agree with TRBD2. Trimming cost V 1 base and J 2 bases; bases outside gene matches: 2. This CDR3 comprises 13 residues. Germline V CDR1 and CDR2: DFQATT, SNEGSKA (reference sequence). The CDR3 is CSARAREAYEQYF. The DNA for the CDR3 is TGCAGTGCTAGAGCTCGGGAGGCCTACGAGCAGTACTTC.

The J gene is TRBJ1-3, the V gene TRBV11-2; D is undetermined. The CDR3 runs to 15 residues. The V gene lost 0 bases and the J gene lost 1 base, with 7 bases spanning the gap. In germline, CDR1 is SGHAT, CDR2 FQNNGV. The CDR3 coding sequence is TGTGCCAGCAGCTTAGACTACGGGTCTGGAAACACCATATATTTT. Amino acids: CASSLDYGSGNTIYF.

This clonotype was observed a handful of times. The chain joins TRBV12-3 or TRBV12-4 to TRBJ1-5, with D unclear. CDR3 length equals 13 residues. Trimming cost V 9 bases and J 2 bases, with 11 bases left between them. CDR3 region: CASAVEGNQPQHF. CDR3 nucleotides: TGTGCCAGTGCCGTCGAGGGCAATCAGCCCCAGCATTTT.

This clonotype has more than one count but fewer than ten. V gene TRBV28 combines with J gene TRBJ2-5; D gene uncertain. The length of the CDR3 is 15 residues. Germline CDR1 MDHEN, CDR2 SYDVKM. V was trimmed by 3 bases and J by 1 base, leaving 12 bases between them. CDR3 loop: CASSFFLLGQETQYF. The CDR3, as DNA: TGTGCCAGCAGTTTTTTTCTGCTGGGCCAAGAGACCCAGTACTTC.

This clonotype was observed many times. The genes are TRBV2 and TRBJ2-2; 9 bases fit TRBD1. Germline V gene lookup returns CDR1 SNHLY and CDR2 FYNNEI. V shed 5 bases, J shed 2 bases, and the junction held 3 bases outside the gene matches. This CDR3 is built from 15 residues. The CDR3 DNA reads as TGTGCCAGCAGTCAGGGACAGGGAAACACCGGGGAGCTGTTTTTT. This codes for CASSQGQGNTGELFF.

The chain joins TRBV12-3 or TRBV12-4 to TRBJ2-1; 7 bases are a match to TRBD2. CDR3 length: 16 residues. The ends lost 3 bases at V and 3 bases at J; junction bases unmatched: 8. The CDR3 DNA follows: TGTGCCAGCAGTTTTTTTGGGAGGGCCCTCTACAATGAGCAGTTCTTC. It specifies CASSFFGRALYNEQFF.

J is TRBJ2-2 and V is TRBV7-8; 7 nucleotides agree with TRBD1. J gave up 1 base and V 5 bases, and 4 bases lay outside the gene matches. The V gene's germline CDR1 is SGHVS and CDR2 FQNEAQ. The CDR3 is 15 residues long. The CDR3 here is CASSMDRLNTGELFF. Written as DNA, the CDR3 is TGTGCCAGCAGCATGGACAGGTTGAACACCGGGGAGCTGTTTTTT.

This clonotype was seen repeatedly, ten times or more. V is TRBV20-1 and J is TRBJ2-6; 8 positions agree with TRBD1. The length of the CDR3 is 16 residues. J was trimmed by 3 bases and V by 1 base; bases with no gene match: 5. Looked up from germline, CDR1 is DFQATT and CDR2 is SNEGSKA (reference sequence). The chain's CDR3 is CSARGTGSLGANVLTF. CDR3 sequence (DNA): TGCAGTGCTAGAGGGACAGGGAGCCTTGGGGCCAACGTCCTGACTTTC.